These T cell receptor beta chains were read from a single sample in a study of T cell responses to AZD1222 COVID-19 vaccine. TCRdb's table, derived via immunoSEQ multiplex PCR, lists solely in-frame clones and lacks some. The sample has 80,000 to 95,000 clones, 88% seen once. The source material was peripheral blood, sampled 28 days after the second AZD1222 dose. All receptors come from an adult who received the AZD1222 COVID-19 vaccine. Each CDR3 is given with its conserved first and last residue. D genes are given only for firm matches. The size field is filled for only some rows; it gives once, few, many or a size class.

CDR3 protein: CASSQGNTEAFF
CDR3 DNA: TGTGCCAGCAGCCAAGGGAACACTGAAGCTTTCTTT
D gene: NA
clone size: NA
V gene: TRBV16
J gene: TRBJ1-1

CDR3 protein: CASSHHSGRANTGELFF
CDR3 DNA: TGCGCCAGCAGCCATCATAGCGGGAGGGCGAACACCGGGGAGCTGTTTTTT
D gene: TRBD2
clone size: NA
V gene: TRBV4-1
J gene: TRBJ2-2

CDR3 protein: CASSPRGSGRARETQYF
CDR3 DNA: TGTGCCAGCAGTCCCAGGGGGAGCGGGAGGGCCAGGGAGACCCAGTACTTC
D gene: TRBD2
clone size: NA
V gene: TRBV28
J gene: TRBJ2-5

CDR3 protein: CASRSLPGLAGTGSYNEQFF
CDR3 DNA: TGTGCCAGCAGATCCTTGCCGGGACTAGCGGGGACGGGCTCCTACAATGAGCAGTTCTTC
D gene: TRBD2
clone size: NA
V gene: TRBV28
J gene: TRBJ2-1

CDR3 protein: CASSLTGTEAYEQYF
CDR3 DNA: TGTGCCAGCAGCTTAACAGGGACAGAGGCCTACGAGCAGTACTTC
D gene: TRBD1
clone size: NA
V gene: TRBV7-8
J gene: TRBJ2-7

CDR3 protein: CASSLARGQRADTQYF
CDR3 DNA: TGTGCCAGCAGCTTGGCCAGGGGGCAGAGGGCAGATACGCAGTATTTT
D gene: TRBD1
clone size: NA
V gene: TRBV5-8
J gene: TRBJ2-3

CDR3 protein: CASQGLLTDTQYF
CDR3 DNA: TGTGCCAGCCAGGGGCTACTCACAGATACGCAGTATTTT
D gene: NA
clone size: NA
V gene: TRBV18
J gene: TRBJ2-3

CDR3 protein: CATGLAGWETQYF
CDR3 DNA: TGTGCCACTGGACTAGCGGGATGGGAGACCCAGTACTTC
D gene: TRBD2
clone size: NA
V gene: TRBV10-3
J gene: TRBJ2-5

CDR3 protein: CATSVGGEYNEQFF
CDR3 DNA: TGTGCCACCAGTGTAGGGGGGGAATACAATGAGCAGTTCTTC
D gene: NA
clone size: NA
V gene: TRBV24-1
J gene: TRBJ2-1

CDR3 protein: CASSPEGGGDYGYTF
CDR3 DNA: TGTGCCAGCAGCCCGGAGGGAGGCGGCGACTATGGCTACACCTTC
D gene: NA
clone size: once
V gene: TRBV7-9
J gene: TRBJ1-2

CDR3 protein: CASSRRQGAPGELFF
CDR3 DNA: TGTGCCAGCAGCCGCAGACAGGGGGCGCCGGGGGAGCTGTTTTTT
D gene: TRBD1
clone size: NA
V gene: TRBV5-4
J gene: TRBJ2-2

CDR3 protein: CASSLAAGVYNEQFF
CDR3 DNA: TGTGCCAGCAGTTTGGCGGCGGGAGTCTACAATGAGCAGTTCTTC
D gene: TRBD2
clone size: once
V gene: TRBV6-2/TRBV6-3
J gene: TRBJ2-1

CDR3 protein: CAAQGRSQYEQYF
CDR3 DNA: TGTGCAGCCCAAGGGAGGTCACAATACGAGCAGTACTTC
D gene: NA
clone size: NA
V gene: TRBV6-5
J gene: TRBJ2-7

CDR3 protein: CAISEGVNEQFF
CDR3 DNA: TGTGCCATCAGTGAAGGTGTCAATGAGCAGTTCTTC
D gene: NA
clone size: NA
V gene: TRBV10-3
J gene: TRBJ2-1

CDR3 protein: CASSKGTTGTEAFF
CDR3 DNA: TGTGCCAGCAGCAAAGGGACCACTGGGACTGAAGCTTTCTTT
D gene: NA
clone size: NA
V gene: TRBV11-2
J gene: TRBJ1-1

CDR3 protein: CATSPAGGNQPQHF
CDR3 DNA: TGTGCCACCAGCCCGGCAGGGGGCAATCAGCCCCAGCATTTT
D gene: NA
clone size: NA
V gene: TRBV15
J gene: TRBJ1-5

CDR3 protein: CASSLEMVRLRETQYF
CDR3 DNA: TGTGCCAGCAGCTTAGAGATGGTGAGACTCCGAGAGACCCAGTACTTC
D gene: NA
clone size: NA
V gene: TRBV11-2
J gene: TRBJ2-5

CDR3 protein: CASSYRQGTNNYGYTF
CDR3 DNA: TGTGCCAGCAGCTACCGACAGGGTACTAATAACTATGGCTACACCTTC
D gene: TRBD1
clone size: NA
V gene: TRBV11-3
J gene: TRBJ1-2

CDR3 protein: CASSIRSRGQTEGAGDTDTQYF
CDR3 DNA: TGTGCCAGTAGTATAAGATCTCGAGGCCAGACCGAGGGGGCGGGAGACACAGATACGCAGTATTTT
D gene: NA
clone size: NA
V gene: TRBV19
J gene: TRBJ2-3

CDR3 protein: CASFPTYPMSEQFF
CDR3 DNA: TGTGCCAGCTTCCCCACCTACCCCATGAGCGAGCAGTTCTTC
D gene: NA
clone size: once
V gene: TRBV2
J gene: TRBJ2-1

CDR3 protein: CASSSRTGELFF
CDR3 DNA: TGTGCCAGCAGTTCACGCACCGGGGAGCTGTTTTTT
D gene: NA
clone size: once
V gene: TRBV6-5
J gene: TRBJ2-2

CDR3 protein: CASSIGGEPKETQYF
CDR3 DNA: TGTGCCAGTAGTATAGGCGGGGAACCCAAAGAGACCCAGTACTTC
D gene: NA
clone size: NA
V gene: TRBV19
J gene: TRBJ2-5

CDR3 protein: CASSHRNDLTGGNEDTQYF
CDR3 DNA: TGCGCCAGCAGCCACCGAAACGACTTGACAGGGGGCAATGAAGATACGCAGTATTTT
D gene: TRBD1
clone size: NA
V gene: TRBV4-1
J gene: TRBJ2-3

CDR3 protein: CASRGRSVRTGELFF
CDR3 DNA: TGTGCCAGCAGGGGGCGGAGCGTAAGAACCGGGGAGCTGTTTTTT
D gene: NA
clone size: few
V gene: TRBV27
J gene: TRBJ2-2

CDR3 protein: CASGLETEPTNEKLFF
CDR3 DNA: TGTGCTAGTGGTTTGGAGACCGAGCCAACTAATGAAAAACTGTTTTTT
D gene: NA
clone size: NA
V gene: TRBV12-5
J gene: TRBJ1-4

CDR3 protein: CASRQGSYNEQFF
CDR3 DNA: TGTGCCAGCAGACAGGGGTCTTACAATGAGCAGTTCTTC
D gene: TRBD1
clone size: NA
V gene: TRBV27
J gene: TRBJ2-1

CDR3 protein: CASSLTAGSETQYF
CDR3 DNA: TGTGCCAGCAGCTTAACGGCAGGGTCAGAGACCCAGTACTTC
D gene: NA
clone size: NA
V gene: TRBV7-3
J gene: TRBJ2-5

CDR3 protein: CASTDRNLLEQYF
CDR3 DNA: TGTGCCAGCACGGACAGGAATTTGCTCGAGCAGTACTTC
D gene: TRBD1
clone size: NA
V gene: TRBV28
J gene: TRBJ2-7

CDR3 protein: CASSPTTVINYGYTF
CDR3 DNA: TGTGCCAGTAGTCCTACGACAGTAATTAACTATGGCTACACCTTC
D gene: NA
clone size: NA
V gene: TRBV19
J gene: TRBJ1-2

CDR3 protein: CASGLIGLAVETQYF
CDR3 DNA: TGTGCCAGCGGGCTGATCGGCCTAGCAGTGGAGACCCAGTACTTC
D gene: NA
clone size: NA
V gene: TRBV2
J gene: TRBJ2-5

CDR3 protein: CSVDPPGQGHYGYTF
CDR3 DNA: TGCAGCGTCGACCCCCCGGGACAGGGGCACTATGGCTACACCTTC
D gene: TRBD1
clone size: NA
V gene: TRBV29-1
J gene: TRBJ1-2

CDR3 protein: CSASRLAGYEQYF
CDR3 DNA: TGCAGTGCTAGTAGGCTAGCGGGGTACGAGCAGTACTTC
D gene: TRBD2
clone size: NA
V gene: TRBV20-1
J gene: TRBJ2-7

CDR3 protein: CASSLVVAPYEQYF
CDR3 DNA: TGCGCCAGCAGCTTGGTTGTGGCCCCCTACGAGCAGTACTTC
D gene: NA
clone size: NA
V gene: TRBV5-1
J gene: TRBJ2-7

CDR3 protein: CATSRPGQPYNEQFF
CDR3 DNA: TGTGCCACCAGCAGGCCGGGACAGCCCTACAATGAGCAGTTCTTC
D gene: TRBD1
clone size: NA
V gene: TRBV15
J gene: TRBJ2-1

CDR3 protein: CASSLRRANGELFF
CDR3 DNA: TGTGCCAGCAGCTTACGCAGGGCGAACGGGGAGCTGTTTTTT
D gene: NA
clone size: NA
V gene: TRBV7-2
J gene: TRBJ2-2

CDR3 protein: CASSPVPENNEQFF
CDR3 DNA: TGTGCCAGCAGCCCCGTTCCGGAAAACAATGAGCAGTTCTTC
D gene: NA
clone size: NA
V gene: TRBV7-9
J gene: TRBJ2-1

CDR3 protein: CATSRVKGQGNTGELFF
CDR3 DNA: TGTGCCACCAGCAGAGTTAAGGGACAGGGAAACACCGGGGAGCTGTTTTTT
D gene: TRBD1
clone size: few
V gene: TRBV15
J gene: TRBJ2-2

CDR3 protein: CASRRGDGTVNEKLFF
CDR3 DNA: TGTGCCAGCAGAAGGGGGGATGGTACGGTTAATGAAAAACTGTTTTTT
D gene: NA
clone size: NA
V gene: TRBV28
J gene: TRBJ1-4

CDR3 protein: CASSLRTGYEQYF
CDR3 DNA: TGTGCCAGCAGCTTACGGACAGGGTACGAGCAGTACTTC
D gene: TRBD1
clone size: NA
V gene: TRBV7-2
J gene: TRBJ2-7

CDR3 protein: CASSSGIAGGPVQFF
CDR3 DNA: TGTGCCAGCTCATCCGGTATAGCGGGAGGGCCGGTGCAGTTCTTC
D gene: TRBD2
clone size: NA
V gene: TRBV18
J gene: TRBJ2-1

CDR3 protein: CASSRLAVQFYNEQFF
CDR3 DNA: TGTGCCAGCAGCCGTTTAGCGGTACAATTCTACAATGAGCAGTTCTTC
D gene: NA
clone size: few
V gene: TRBV4-2
J gene: TRBJ2-1

CDR3 protein: CASSQDWGEVGTDTQYF
CDR3 DNA: TGTGCCAGCAGCCAAGATTGGGGGGAGGTGGGCACAGATACGCAGTATTTT
D gene: NA
clone size: NA
V gene: TRBV3-1/TRBV3-2
J gene: TRBJ2-3

CDR3 protein: CSVERGNSYNEQFF
CDR3 DNA: TGCAGCGTTGAGCGCGGCAACTCCTACAATGAGCAGTTCTTC
D gene: NA
clone size: once
V gene: TRBV29-1
J gene: TRBJ2-1